This T cell receptor beta chain was found in a study of monozygotic twins with cystic fibrosis. Germline CDR1 reads SGHNT; CDR2 reads YENEEA. This CDR3 contains 13 residues. V gave up 9 bases and J gave up 3 bases; unmatched junction bases: 3. Clones were read by immunoSEQ multiplex PCR, and TCRdb kept only the in-frame ones, dropping some. The table records around 33,000 clones, over 75% of them present only once. The clonotype was recovered from a girl aged 2-10 years with cystic fibrosis. Sequenced: blood. V gene TRBV11-3 combines with J gene TRBJ1-2, with 11 nucleotides matching TRBD1. CDR3 protein: CARRTGGDYGYTF. CDR3 sequence (DNA): TGTGCCAGACGGACAGGGGGCGACTATGGCTACACCTTC.